The 27 T cell receptor beta chains reported below all come from one sample, sequenced in a study of blood T cell repertoires in COVID-19. TCRdb's copy holds only in-frame clones and misses some; the assay was immunoSEQ multiplex PCR. Of about 160,000 clones listed, approximately 90% are singletons. Sequencing used PBMCs or T cells enriched from blood (not recorded which). These receptors were obtained from a woman aged 45-65 years who had recovered from COVID-19.

The V call is TRBV6-2 or TRBV6-3, the J call TRBJ1-5; no reliable D call. The CDR3 extends over 14 amino acids. The V end was cut by 0 bases, the J end by 4 bases, with 7 bases between. Germline V gene sequence: CDR1 MNHEY, CDR2 SVGEGT. The CDR3 protein is CASSYSSANQPQHF. CDR3 bases: TGTGCCAGCAGTTACTCGAGTGCAAATCAGCCCCAGCATTTT.

The chain uses TRBV15 and TRBJ2-7; 8 positions match TRBD1. Trimming cost V 1 base and J 5 bases; bases outside gene matches: 10. The CDR3 contains 16 residues. Germline CDR1 and CDR2: LNHNV and YYDKDF (reference sequence). The CDR3 sequence is CATSRGRGQGVNEQYF. CDR3 bases: TGTGCCACCAGCAGAGGTAGAGGACAGGGAGTCAACGAGCAGTACTTC.

This clone was counted a single time. This sequence joins TRBV7-2 and TRBJ1-2; the D is unclear. Looked up from germline, CDR1 is SGHTA and CDR2 is FQGNSA. The CDR3 is 16 residues long. V lost 1 base and J 2 bases, leaving 14 bases between the germline ends. CDR3 sequence: CASSLVVARRNYGYTF. Here the CDR3 DNA reads TGTGCCAGCAGCTTAGTCGTGGCCCGGAGGAACTATGGCTACACCTTC. The complete variable domain, with remaining parts taken from reference TRBV7-2 and TRBJ1-2, reads GAGVSQSPSNKVTEKGKDVELRCDPISGHTALYWYRQSLGQGLEFLIYFQGNSAPDKSGLPSDRFSAERTGGSVSTLTIQRTQQEDSAVYLCASSLVVARRNYGYTFGSGTRLTVV.

Only one count was recorded for this clone. This chain uses TRBV6-2 or TRBV6-3 with TRBJ1-5; no definite D call. V lost 5 bases and J lost 3, with 14 bases in between. Germline loops: CDR1 MNHEY, CDR2 SVGEGT. This CDR3 has 15 residues. This CDR3 reads CASSTVHSINQPQHF. The CDR3 DNA follows: TGTGCCAGCAGTACCGTCCACAGCATCAATCAGCCCCAGCATTTT.

The genes are TRBV5-5 and TRBJ1-5, with 11 bases lining up with TRBD1. This CDR3 region has 14 residues. Trimming cost V 4 bases and J 7 bases; bases outside gene matches: 4. Per the germline V gene, CDR1 is SGHKS and CDR2 is YYEKEE (reference sequence). In nucleotides, the CDR3 is TGTGCCAGCAGCGGACAGGGGGCCAGGCAGCCCCAGCATTTT. It codes for CASSGQGARQPQHF.

The genes are TRBV7-8 and TRBJ1-5, with 7 positions matching TRBD1. This CDR3 is 15 amino acids long. The ends lost 5 bases at V and 5 bases at J; junction bases unmatched: 9. Germline-derived CDR1 and CDR2 are SGHVS and FQNEAQ. CDR3 in DNA: TGTGCCAGCAGCCCAGACCGGGACAGCGATCAGCCCCAGCATTTT. Translating gives CASSPDRDSDQPQHF.

DNA of the CDR3: TGCGCCAGCAGCTTGGGGCAGGGTGTATTTTACGAGCAGTACTTC. Protein sequence: CASSLGQGVFYEQYF. The chain recombines TRBV5-1 with TRBJ2-7, with D possibly being TRBD1 (5 bases). Germline CDR1 and CDR2: SGHRS and YFSETQ. The CDR3 is 15 amino acids. Trimming took 0 bases from V and 4 from J, leaving 14 bases between them.

The rearrangement joins TRBV7-2 to TRBJ1-3; tentative D call: TRBD1 (6 bases). V lost 0 bases to trimming and J lost 2 bases, with 17 bases between them. CDR1 and CDR2 (germline): SGHTA, FQGNSA. The CDR3 contains 18 residues. CDR3 coding DNA: TGTGCCAGCAGCTTAGCTCCAGAGGGGGTGAGGGCTGGAAACACCATATATTTT. It yields the protein CASSLAPEGVRAGNTIYF.

CDR3 sequence (DNA): TGTGCCAGCACGATAGCGGGGGACCGAACAGATACGCAGTATTTT. It yields the protein CASTIAGDRTDTQYF. V usage is TRBV6-5 and J usage is TRBJ2-3, with 9 positions matching TRBD2. The CDR3 is 15 residues long. Per the germline V gene, CDR1 is MNHEY and CDR2 is SVGAGI. V lost 7 bases, J lost 3 bases, and 8 bases stayed unmatched.

The rearrangement joins TRBV27 to TRBJ1-1; 10 bases align to TRBD1. V shed 4 bases and J 10 bases; nucleotides not matched to a gene: 9. In germline, CDR1 is MNHEY, CDR2 SMNVEV (reference sequence). The CDR3 has 14 amino acids. As DNA, the CDR3 is TGTGCCAGCAGTTCCCCGGGACAGGGGCGAGGAGCTTTCTTT. It specifies CASSSPGQGRGAFF.

The rearrangement uses TRBV12-3 or TRBV12-4 and TRBJ2-7; 8 nucleotides line up with TRBD1. CDR3 length equals 13 residues. V lost 5 bases and J lost 7; bases outside the gene matches: 7. CDR3 bases: TGTGCCAGCAGTCCGCGACAGGGGAAAGAGCAGTACTTC. Protein sequence: CASSPRQGKEQYF.

The V call is TRBV6-4, the J call TRBJ2-3; no reliable D call. CDR1 MRHNA and CDR2 SNTAGT come from the germline V gene. CDR3 length: 13 amino acids. V lost 2 bases and J 1 base, leaving 4 bases between the germline ends. As DNA, the CDR3 is TGTGCCAGCAGTGACCAGGGCACAGATACGCAGTATTTT. Its translation: CASSDQGTDTQYF.

The table lists this clone with a count of one. The gene calls are TRBV7-9 and TRBJ2-2, with 10 bases lining up with TRBD1. The CDR3 loop spans 15 amino acids. V trimming: 5 bases; J trimming: 4 bases; junction bases outside the gene matches: 4. From germline, CDR1 is SEHNR and CDR2 FQNEAQ (reference sequence). DNA of the CDR3: TGTGCCAGCAGCGACAGGGGGCTGGGCACCGGGGAGCTGTTTTTT. This encodes CASSDRGLGTGELFF.

As for this clone: Other nucleotide sequences in the sample specify the same CDR3. The V and J genes are TRBV19 and TRBJ1-5, with a tentative D call TRBD1 (6 bases). Trimming pared 1 base from V and 0 bases from J, leaving 7 bases between. The CDR3 covers 15 residues. Germline lookup yields CDR1 LNHDA and CDR2 SQIVND (reference sequence). CDR3 amino acids: CASSIVGHSNQPQHF. CDR3 coding DNA: TGTGCCAGTAGTATAGTGGGACATAGCAATCAGCCCCAGCATTTT.

The chain has TRBV6-6 and TRBJ1-5, with D possibly TRBD1 on 6 matching bases. The germline CDR1 and CDR2 sequences are MNHNY and SVGAGI (reference sequence). With 2 bases removed from V and 2 bases from J, the gap between germline ends came to 13 bases. This CDR3 spans 16 amino acids. This chain's CDR3 is CASSYLTGRGNQPQHF. DNA for the CDR3: TGTGCCAGCAGTTACCTGACAGGTAGGGGCAATCAGCCCCAGCATTTT.

J is TRBJ2-1 and V is TRBV11-3; D uncertain. The CDR3 is 15 amino acids. Germline V gene lookup returns CDR1 SGHNT and CDR2 YENEEA. Trimming took off 2 bases at V and 3 bases at J, with 11 bases between the two ends. The CDR3 reads CASSLPSGYYNEQFF. The DNA for the CDR3 is TGTGCCAGCAGCTTACCTTCCGGGTACTACAATGAGCAGTTCTTC.

Notes on this clone: Other DNA sequences in this specimen translate into the identical CDR3. The V gene is TRBV3-1 (or the pseudogene TRBV3-2), the J gene TRBJ1-1; no clear D. The CDR3 spans 14 residues. V dropped 4 bases and J dropped 1 base, with 10 bases sitting between them. Germline assignment: CDR1 LGHDT and CDR2 YNNKEL (reference sequence). The CDR3 spells CASSPRGANTEAFF. CDR3 in DNA: TGTGCCAGCAGCCCCCGTGGAGCGAACACTGAAGCTTTCTTT.

The chain combines TRBV18 with TRBJ1-1, with 8 bases aligning to TRBD1. Germline V gene data show CDR1 as KGHSH and CDR2 as LQKENI. CDR3 length equals 13 residues. The trim removed 6 bases at V and 3 bases at J, leaving 3 bases unmatched. CDR3 sequence: CASSQGADTEAFF. CDR3 DNA: TGTGCCAGCTCCCAGGGGGCTGACACTGAAGCTTTCTTT. Supplemented by reference TRBV18 and TRBJ1-1, the full variable domain reads NAGVMQNPRHLVRRRGQEARLRCSPMKGHSHVYWYRQLPEEGLKFMVYLQKENIIDESGMPKERFSAEFPKEGPSILRIQQVVRGDSAAYFCASSQGADTEAFFGQGTRLTVV.

The gene calls are TRBV7-2 and TRBJ1-4; 7 bases line up with TRBD1. V was clipped by 4 bases and J by 7 bases; unmatched bases: 3. The CDR3 sequence is 13 residues long. Germline V CDR1 and CDR2: SGHTA, FQGNSA. The CDR3 region is CASSSGQTEKLFF. DNA of the CDR3: TGTGCCAGCAGCTCGGGACAGACTGAAAAACTGTTTTTT. The variable domain in full, with the rest retrieved from reference TRBV7-2 and TRBJ1-4, is GAGVSQSPSNKVTEKGKDVELRCDPISGHTALYWYRQSLGQGLEFLIYFQGNSAPDKSGLPSDRFSAERTGGSVSTLTIQRTQQEDSAVYLCASSSGQTEKLFFGSGTQLSVL.

The chain joins TRBV5-4 to TRBJ2-1; 8 bases match TRBD2. Germline CDR1 SGHNT, CDR2 YYREEE (reference sequence). The CDR3 contains 14 residues. Trimming took 2 bases from V and 9 from J; bases not matched to a gene: 7. CDR3 sequence reads: CASSLLGGAGEQFF. The CDR3 DNA sequence: TGTGCCAGCAGCTTACTCGGGGGGGCCGGTGAGCAGTTCTTC.

The rearrangement uses TRBV18 and TRBJ1-6; perhaps TRBD1 as D (6 bases). V was trimmed by 3 bases and J by 9 bases, leaving 9 bases between them. The germline V gene has CDR1 KGHSH and CDR2 LQKENI. This CDR3 spans 13 amino acids. The CDR3 here is CASSPGASSPLHF. The DNA for the CDR3 is TGTGCCAGCTCACCGGGGGCTTCTTCACCCCTCCACTTT.

This sequence joins TRBV30 and TRBJ2-1; no firm D call. The germline CDR1 and CDR2 sequences are GTSNPN and SVGIG (reference sequence). This CDR3 has 12 amino acids. Trimming shortened V by 0 bases and J by 8 bases, and 8 bases separated the two germline ends. CDR3 sequence reads: CAWSVLMDEQFF. The CDR3, as DNA: TGTGCCTGGAGTGTACTAATGGATGAGCAGTTCTTC.

This CDR3 reads CASSQVTRSPLHF. CDR3 coding DNA: TGTGCCAGCAGCCAAGTCACGCGGTCACCCCTCCACTTT. This chain joins TRBV3-1 (or the pseudogene TRBV3-2) and TRBJ1-6; D remains unclear. Trimming took 1 base from V and 10 from J, leaving 8 bases between them. Germline V CDR1 and CDR2: LGHDT, YNNKEL (reference sequence). The CDR3 covers 13 residues.

This sequence joins TRBV2 and TRBJ2-3; 9 bases are a match to TRBD1. Looked up from germline, CDR1 is SNHLY and CDR2 is FYNNEI. There are 14 residues in the CDR3. V was pared by 6 bases and J by 4 bases, with 5 bases of the junction left unmatched. This chain's CDR3 is CASRQGQGADTQYF. The CDR3 coding sequence is TGTGCCAGCAGGCAGGGACAGGGTGCAGATACGCAGTATTTT.

This chain uses TRBV18 with TRBJ2-1; maybe TRBD2 (6 bases). Germline assignment: CDR1 KGHSH and CDR2 LQKENI. V was clipped by 3 bases and J by 1 base, with 10 bases between them. The CDR3 is 15 amino acids. CDR3 DNA: TGTGCCAGCTCACCGCTGGGGACTTCCTACAATGAGCAGTTCTTC. Amino acids: CASSPLGTSYNEQFF.

This clone was observed once. The chain couples TRBV3-1 (or the pseudogene TRBV3-2) to TRBJ1-3; possible D gene TRBD1, 6 bases. The V and J ends lost 4 bases and 2 bases respectively, with 12 bases between them. The germline V gene has CDR1 LGHDT and CDR2 YNNKEL (reference sequence). The CDR3 has 15 amino acids. This CDR3 reads CASSRQGNPGNTIYF. The CDR3 DNA sequence: TGTGCCAGCAGCCGGCAGGGGAATCCTGGAAACACCATATATTTT.

The rearrangement uses TRBV7-9 and TRBJ2-1; 7 bases line up with TRBD1. This CDR3 has 17 amino acids. Unmatched junction bases numbered 9, after V lost 4 bases and J lost 0 bases. Germline CDR1 and CDR2: SEHNR and FQNEAQ (reference sequence). CDR3 loop: CASSSRQGIFSYNEQFF. CDR3 bases: TGTGCCAGCAGCTCTAGACAGGGTATATTCTCCTACAATGAGCAGTTCTTC. The full variable domain, in which reference TRBV7-9 and TRBJ2-1 provide the parts outside the CDR3, is DTGVSQNPRHKITKRGQNVTFRCDPISEHNRLYWYRQTLGQGPEFLTYFQNEAQLEKSRLLSDRFSAERPKGSFSTLEIQRTEQGDSAMYLCASSSRQGIFSYNEQFFGPGTRLTVL.